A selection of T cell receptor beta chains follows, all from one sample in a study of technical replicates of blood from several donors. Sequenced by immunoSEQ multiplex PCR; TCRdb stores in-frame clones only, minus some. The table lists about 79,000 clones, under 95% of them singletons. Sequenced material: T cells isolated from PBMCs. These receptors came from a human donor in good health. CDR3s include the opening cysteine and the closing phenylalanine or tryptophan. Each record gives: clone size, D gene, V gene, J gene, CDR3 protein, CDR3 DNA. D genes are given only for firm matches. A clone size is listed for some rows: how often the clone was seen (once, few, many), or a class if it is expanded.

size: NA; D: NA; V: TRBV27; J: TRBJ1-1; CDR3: CASSLLAGRMNTEAFF; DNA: TGTGCCAGCAGTTTACTGGCGGGCCGGATGAACACTGAAGCTTTCTTT
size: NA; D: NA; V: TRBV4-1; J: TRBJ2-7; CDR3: CASSQSLAFAYEQYF; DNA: TGCGCCAGCAGCCAAAGCCTAGCGTTTGCCTACGAGCAGTACTTC
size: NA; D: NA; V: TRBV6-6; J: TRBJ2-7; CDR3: CASTRGTPYEQYF; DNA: TGTGCCAGCACCCGCGGGACCCCTTACGAGCAGTACTTC
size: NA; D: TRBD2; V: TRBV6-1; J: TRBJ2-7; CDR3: CASSEGGAYEQYF; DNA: TGTGCCAGCAGTGAGGGGGGGGCCTACGAGCAGTACTTC
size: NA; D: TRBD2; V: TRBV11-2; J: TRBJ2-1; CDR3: CASSMLAGAYNEQFF; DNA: TGTGCCAGCAGCATGCTAGCGGGGGCCTACAATGAGCAGTTCTTC
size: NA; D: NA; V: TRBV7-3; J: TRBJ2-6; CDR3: CASSPMGALSGANVLTF; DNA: TGTGCCAGCAGCCCCATGGGCGCCCTCTCTGGGGCCAACGTCCTGACTTTC
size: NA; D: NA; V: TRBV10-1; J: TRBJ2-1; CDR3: CASSRGSGNEQFF; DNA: TGCGCCAGCAGTCGGGGTTCCGGGAATGAGCAGTTCTTC
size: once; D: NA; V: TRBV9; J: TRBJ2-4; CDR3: CASSVASGAEEGNIQYF; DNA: TGTGCCAGCAGCGTAGCTTCAGGGGCCGAAGAGGGAAACATTCAGTACTTC
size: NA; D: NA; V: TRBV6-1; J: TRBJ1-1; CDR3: CASSVFAVQAEAFF; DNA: TGTGCCAGCAGTGTGTTCGCTGTGCAGGCTGAAGCTTTCTTT
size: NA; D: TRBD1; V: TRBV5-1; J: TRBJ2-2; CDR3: CASTPDRAIGELFF; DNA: TGCGCCAGCACCCCTGACAGGGCAATTGGGGAGCTGTTTTTT
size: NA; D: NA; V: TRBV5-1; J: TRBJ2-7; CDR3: CASSFGLTYEQYF; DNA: TGCGCCAGCAGCTTTGGACTCACCTACGAGCAGTACTTC
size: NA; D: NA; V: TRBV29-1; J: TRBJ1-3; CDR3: CSTMTGGSGNTIYF; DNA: TGCAGCACCATGACAGGTGGCTCTGGAAACACCATATATTTT
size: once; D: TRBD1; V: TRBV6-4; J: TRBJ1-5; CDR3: CASSLVGQGWNQPQHF; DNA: TGTGCCAGCAGCCTAGTAGGACAGGGATGGAATCAGCCCCAGCATTTT
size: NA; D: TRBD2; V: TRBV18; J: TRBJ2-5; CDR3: CASSPPLGGSSLGRETQYF; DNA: TGTGCCAGCTCACCACCTTTAGGCGGGAGTTCCCTTGGTCGGGAGACCCAGTACTTC
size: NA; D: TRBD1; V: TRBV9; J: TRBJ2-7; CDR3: CASSGGQASSYEQYF; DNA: TGTGCCAGCAGTGGGGGACAGGCAAGCTCCTACGAGCAGTACTTC
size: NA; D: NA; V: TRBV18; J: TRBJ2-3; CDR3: CASSLLESTDTQYF; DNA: TGTGCCAGCTCACTGTTGGAGAGCACAGATACGCAGTATTTT
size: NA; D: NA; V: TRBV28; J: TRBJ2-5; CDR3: CASSFSGGRAYQETQYF; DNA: TGTGCCAGCAGTTTTTCTGGAGGGCGGGCATACCAAGAGACCCAGTACTTC
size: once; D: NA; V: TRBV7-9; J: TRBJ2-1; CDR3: CASSLAGGSWNEQFF; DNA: TGTGCCAGCAGCTTAGCGGGGGGATCTTGGAATGAGCAGTTCTTC
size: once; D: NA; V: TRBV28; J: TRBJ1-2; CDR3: CASSSIQVSYGYTF; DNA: TGTGCCAGCAGCTCAATACAGGTGTCCTATGGCTACACCTTC
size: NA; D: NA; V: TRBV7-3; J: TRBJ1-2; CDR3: CASSPRAAGEGYTF; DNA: TGTGCCAGCAGCCCACGGGCGGCAGGGGAGGGCTACACCTTC
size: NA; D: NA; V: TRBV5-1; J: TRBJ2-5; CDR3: CASSLATSQETQYF; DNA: TGCGCCAGCAGCTTGGCTACGTCGCAAGAGACCCAGTACTTC
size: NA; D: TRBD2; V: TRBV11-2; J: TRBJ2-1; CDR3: CASSLDGLAGGPAYNEQFF; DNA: TGTGCCAGCAGCTTAGATGGACTAGCGGGGGGCCCGGCCTACAATGAGCAGTTCTTC
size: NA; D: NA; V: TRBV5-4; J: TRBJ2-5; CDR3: CASERMTGEGGAQYF; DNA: TGTGCCAGTGAGCGTATGACAGGGGAAGGGGGGGCCCAGTACTTC
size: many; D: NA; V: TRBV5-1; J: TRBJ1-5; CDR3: CASSLLGYQPQHF; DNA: TGCGCCAGCAGCTTGCTGGGCTATCAGCCCCAGCATTTT
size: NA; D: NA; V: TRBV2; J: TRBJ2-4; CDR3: CASRGEATGKNIQYF; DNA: TGTGCCAGCAGGGGGGAGGCCACCGGCAAAAACATTCAGTACTTC
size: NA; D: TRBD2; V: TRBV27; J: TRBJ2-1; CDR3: CASSLVGLAGGPSSEQFF; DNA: TGTGCCAGCAGTTTAGTGGGACTAGCGGGAGGGCCAAGTAGTGAGCAGTTCTTC